The rows below give T cell receptor beta chains drawn from one sample of a study of T-cell memory formation after mild COVID-19. Using its own MiXCR run on the 5' RACE reads, TCRdb lists one record per CDR3 protein. This table holds about 110,000 distinct CDR3 sequences, 15% to 20% found once. Sample: PBMCs or a T cell subset sorted from them (not recorded which). The receptor source for this set is a man between 18 and 35 years old who had mild COVID-19 (a few samples of this study predate the infection). Cell type and time point are not known. CDR3s include the opening cysteine and the closing phenylalanine or tryptophan. D genes are given only for firm matches. Rows may omit the clone size; those that give it use once, few, many or a size class.

d_call,v_call,clone_size,j_call,cdr3_nt,cdr3_aa
TRBD1,TRBV7-2,NA,TRBJ2-7,TGTGCCAGCAGCTTTGCCCCCGGACAGGGGTACTACGAGCAGTACTTC,CASSFAPGQGYYEQYF
NA,TRBV20-1,NA,TRBJ2-3,TGCAGTGCTCCAGCCCCCGCAGATACGCAGTATTTT,CSAPAPADTQYF
NA,TRBV7-2,many,TRBJ2-6,TGTGCCAGCAGCTTAGCGTATTTGAGGTCTGGGGCCAACGTCCTGACTTTC,CASSLAYLRSGANVLTF
NA,TRBV5-1,NA,TRBJ2-5,TGCGCCAGCAGCCCGGGGGTTGAAGAGACCCAGTACTTC,CASSPGVEETQYF
NA,TRBV9,NA,TRBJ1-2,TGTGCCAGCAGCGTATGGCAGGGAGGCTACACCTTC,CASSVWQGGYTF
TRBD2,TRBV7-7,NA,TRBJ2-1,TGTGCCAGCAGTCGACGGGCCGGGACTAGCGGGATGGATGAGCAGTTCTTC,CASSRRAGTSGMDEQFF
NA,TRBV20-1,few,TRBJ1-1,TGCAGTGCTAGAGATCCACGTAGAAACACTGAAGCTTTCTTT,CSARDPRRNTEAFF
NA,TRBV10-2,few,TRBJ2-3,TGCGCCAGCAGTGAGCAGGGCCTCTACACAGATACGCAGTATTTT,CASSEQGLYTDTQYF
NA,TRBV18,few,TRBJ2-3,TGTGCCAGCTCCACGGCCCCCACAGATACGCAGTATTTT,CASSTAPTDTQYF
NA,TRBV24-1,few,TRBJ2-3,TGTGCCACCAGTCATGGAACACACTTCGATACGCAGTATTTT,CATSHGTHFDTQYF
NA,TRBV12-3/TRBV12-4,NA,TRBJ1-1,TGTGCCAGCAGGCTAGGGACTGAAGCTTTCTTT,CASRLGTEAFF
NA,TRBV19,NA,TRBJ1-2,TGTGCCAGCGCCCACGCTACAGCAGCTAACTATGGCTACACCTTC,CASAHATAANYGYTF